Listed here are 17 T cell receptor beta chains from one sample, sequenced in a study of T cell responses to AZD1222 COVID-19 vaccine. Profiling relied on immunoSEQ multiplex PCR, and the TCRdb table lists in-frame clones only, not all of them. Of 150,000 or so clones listed, around nine tenths are singletons. The sample consisted of peripheral blood, taken on day 0 of AZD1222 vaccination. Receptors were obtained from an adult in good health.

CDR3 protein: CASSLNPGINQPQHF. The CDR3 DNA reads TGTGCCAGCAGCCTAAACCCCGGGATCAATCAGCCCCAGCATTTT. This chain uses TRBV16 with TRBJ1-5; D unresolved. The CDR3 totals 15 residues. V was cut by 4 bases and J by 3 bases, with 13 bases left in between. Looked up from germline, CDR1 is KGHSY and CDR2 is FQNENV.

The rearrangement joins TRBV18 to TRBJ1-2; 8 bases are shared with TRBD1. The CDR3 totals 14 residues. Germline CDR1 is KGHSH and CDR2 is LQKENI. Losses at the gene ends were 5 bases for V and 8 bases for J; bases not matched to a gene: 10. CDR3 sequence reads: CASSRGGTGEGYTF. The CDR3 nucleotides read TGTGCCAGCTCAAGGGGCGGGACAGGAGAGGGCTACACCTTC.

The chain couples TRBV2 to TRBJ2-5; TRBD2 agrees at 9 bases. Germline CDR1 is SNHLY and CDR2 is FYNNEI. The J segment lost 5 bases and the V segment lost 3 bases, leaving 16 bases of the junction unmatched. The CDR3 runs to 18 residues. This CDR3 reads CASSDLWRASGIMETQYF. The CDR3 region has the DNA TGTGCCAGCAGTGATCTCTGGCGGGCTAGCGGGATCATGGAGACCCAGTACTTC.

The J gene is TRBJ2-5, the V gene TRBV19, with TRBD2 identical over 7 bases. CDR3 length: 14 residues. Germline V CDR1 and CDR2: LNHDA, SQIVND (reference sequence). After removal of 5 bases from V and 6 bases from J, the junction contained 9 bases not matched to a gene. CDR3 residues: CASSHAGVAKTQYF. The CDR3 nucleotides read TGTGCCAGTAGTCATGCGGGAGTCGCGAAGACCCAGTACTTC.

The rearrangement links TRBV7-8 to TRBJ1-1; D ambiguous. The CDR3 is 14 residues long. Between the trimmed V and J ends, which lost 1 base and 5 bases, there was a span of 11 bases. Germline V gene data show CDR1 as SGHVS and CDR2 as FQNEAQ. This CDR3 is CASSLGEGGTEAFF. The DNA for the CDR3 is TGTGCCAGCAGCTTAGGGGAGGGTGGGACTGAAGCTTTCTTT.

The chain joins TRBV12-3 or TRBV12-4 to TRBJ1-4; tentatively, D is TRBD1 (5 bases). The CDR3 is 12 amino acids. Trimming took 3 bases from V and 7 from J, leaving 6 bases between them. The chain's CDR3 is CASSFGGEKLFF. CDR3 nucleotides: TGTGCCAGCAGTTTTGGGGGTGAAAAACTGTTTTTT.

The chain couples TRBV7-6 to TRBJ2-3, with D possibly matching TRBD1 (5 bases). The CDR3 sequence is 11 residues long. V lost 8 bases to trimming and J lost 2 bases, with 5 bases between them. Germline CDR1 SGHVS, CDR2 FNYEAQ. The CDR3 reads CASGATDTQYF. CDR3 DNA: TGTGCCAGCGGGGCCACAGATACGCAGTATTTT. The full variable domain, completed using reference TRBV7-6 and TRBJ2-3, is GAGVSQSPRYKVTKRGQDVALRCDPISGHVSLYWYRQALGQGPEFLTYFNYEAQQDKSGLPNDRFSAERPEGSISTLTIQRTEQRDSAMYRCASGATDTQYFGPGTRLTVL.

The V call is TRBV6-4, the J call TRBJ2-1; TRBD2 aligns across 9 bases. Germline assignment: CDR1 MRHNA and CDR2 SNTAGT. The CDR3 is 15 residues long. V lost 0 bases, J lost 8 bases, and 5 bases stayed unmatched. This chain's CDR3 is CASSDSISGSDEQFF. The CDR3 region has the DNA TGTGCCAGCAGTGACTCAATTAGCGGGAGCGATGAGCAGTTCTTC.

V usage is TRBV6-1 and J usage is TRBJ1-5; D remains ambiguous. V was cut by 5 bases and J by 4 bases, with 15 bases left in between. This CDR3 contains 15 residues. Germline assignment: CDR1 MNHNS and CDR2 SASEGT. DNA for the CDR3: TGTGCCAGCAGTCACACATCTGAGCGGAATCAGCCCCAGCATTTT. It translates to CASSHTSERNQPQHF.

This chain connects TRBV25-1 to TRBJ1-3; D not resolved. V shed 4 bases and J shed 4 bases, with 8 bases lying between them. The CDR3 covers 13 residues. Germline values: CDR1 MGHDK, CDR2 SYGVNS. DNA of the CDR3: TGTGCCAGCAGTGGCGGACTGGGAAACACCATATATTTT. Its protein is CASSGGLGNTIYF. Variable domain in full (rest from reference TRBV25-1 and TRBJ1-3): EADIYQTPRYLVIGTGKKITLECSQTMGHDKMYWYQQDPGMELHLIHYSYGVNSTEKGDLSSESTVSRIRTEHFPLTLESARPSHTSQYLCASSGGLGNTIYFGEGSWLTVV.

This chain's CDR3 is CASSRSGTGVVSAFF. As DNA, the CDR3 is TGTGCCAGCAGTCGCTCCGGGACAGGGGTGGTATCAGCTTTCTTT. J is TRBJ1-1 and V is TRBV6-5; 10 nucleotides match TRBD1. The junction had 13 bases not matched to a gene; V was cut back by 5 bases and J by 10 bases. Germline V gives CDR1 MNHEY, CDR2 SVGAGI. There are 15 residues in the CDR3.

This sequence joins TRBV28 and TRBJ2-2; D is ambiguous. Germline assignment: CDR1 MDHEN and CDR2 SYDVKM. V was clipped by 5 bases and J by 2 bases, with 6 bases between them. The CDR3 has 13 residues. As DNA, the CDR3 is TGTGCCAGCAGTCCTACTAACACCGGGGAGCTGTTTTTT. Its translation is CASSPTNTGELFF.

The chain couples TRBV27 to TRBJ2-1; TRBD2 matches 11 bases. Germline V CDR1 and CDR2: MNHEY, SMNVEV (reference sequence). Germline trimming cut 6 bases from V and 0 bases from J; bases unmatched to any gene: 16. This CDR3 comprises 20 residues. The CDR3 loop reads CASRDPGVRTSGSSYNEQFF. CDR3 in DNA: TGTGCCAGCAGGGACCCGGGGGTGAGAACTAGCGGGAGCTCCTACAATGAGCAGTTCTTC.

The chain is built from TRBV6-5 and TRBJ1-4, with D tentatively TRBD1 (5 bases). The V end was cut by 8 bases, the J end by 5 bases, with 9 bases between. This CDR3 region has 12 residues. Germline CDR1 reads MNHEY; CDR2 reads SVGAGI. The DNA for the CDR3 is TGTGCCAGCGGGCAGGGAAATGAAAAACTGTTTTTT. Translated, it gives CASGQGNEKLFF.

The J gene is TRBJ1-1, the V gene TRBV28; no reliable D call. The CDR3 sequence is 13 residues long. Trimming pared 6 bases from V and 7 bases from J, leaving 15 bases between. Germline CDR1 MDHEN, CDR2 SYDVKM. CDR3 DNA: TGTGCCAGCAGCAAATCGGGGTTTAATGAAGCTTTCTTT. It specifies CASSKSGFNEAFF.

The J gene is TRBJ1-2, the V gene TRBV4-2; 9 nucleotides match TRBD1. From germline, CDR1 is LGHNA and CDR2 YNFKEQ. Losses at the gene ends were 0 bases for V and 3 bases for J; bases not matched to a gene: 8. This CDR3 region has 17 residues. The CDR3 protein is CASSQDMNRGRDYGYTF. CDR3 DNA: TGTGCCAGCAGCCAAGATATGAACAGGGGGCGCGACTATGGCTACACCTTC.

This sequence joins TRBV6-2 or TRBV6-3 and TRBJ2-5; 7 bases match TRBD1. The CDR3 extends over 17 amino acids. Per germline, CDR1 MNHEY and CDR2 SVGEGT. Trimming took 2 bases from V and 5 from J; bases not matched to a gene: 14. CDR3 residues: CASSYRLVLVGGETQYF. The CDR3 DNA sequence: TGTGCCAGCAGTTACAGGCTTGTGTTAGTAGGGGGCGAGACCCAGTACTTC.